One and the same sample provided the 28 T cell receptor beta chains below, sequenced in a study of control samples from healthy donors and cancer patients (dated by TCRdb to the early 2020s). Receptor amplification or capture employed the immunoSEQ multiplex PCR assay. What TCRdb holds here is the immuneACCESS table cut down to in-frame rearrangements. Part of the clones is not present; checked against another copy, under half of the missing clones reflect an unresolved V gene, and the others are unexplained. This sample holds approximately 170,000 clones; about 94% were observed only once. The ten largest clones capture 0.68% of the sample. The sample taken for sequencing was blood. These receptors all come from a woman in her twenties or thirties in good health.

The V call is TRBV24-1, the J call TRBJ1-5; no firm D call. V was cut by 5 bases and J by 2 bases, with 9 bases left in between. Germline V gene sequence: CDR1 KGHDR, CDR2 SFDVKD. The CDR3 is made up of 14 amino acids. The CDR3 sequence is CATSGAIGNQPQHF. The CDR3 DNA reads TGTGCCACCAGTGGAGCGATCGGCAATCAGCCCCAGCATTTT.

There are a few counts of this clone. V gene TRBV15 combines with J gene TRBJ1-5; D call uncertain. Looked up from germline, CDR1 is LNHNV and CDR2 is YYDKDF (reference sequence). The V and J ends lost 1 base and 2 bases respectively, with 9 bases between them. This CDR3 spans 15 amino acids. The CDR3 sequence is CATSRAGVGNQPQHF. The CDR3 region has the DNA TGTGCCACCAGCAGAGCGGGAGTCGGCAATCAGCCCCAGCATTTT.

The V and J genes are TRBV6-6 and TRBJ1-2; D is perhaps TRBD1 (5 bases). The CDR3 sequence is 13 residues long. Germline values: CDR1 MNHNY, CDR2 SVGAGI (reference sequence). V lost 0 bases to trimming and J lost 7 bases, with 9 bases between them. The CDR3 here is CASSYSAGTGYTF. The CDR3 DNA is TGTGCCAGCAGTTACTCAGCAGGGACTGGCTACACCTTC.

The gene calls are TRBV6-5 and TRBJ1-1; a possible D gene is TRBD1 (6 bases). Germline V gene lookup returns CDR1 MNHEY and CDR2 SVGAGI. V gave up 6 bases and J gave up 5 bases, with 16 bases separating them. The CDR3 spans 14 residues. Written as DNA, the CDR3 is TGTGCCAGCAGCCCCTCAGGGGCAAGTACTGAAGCTTTCTTT. Protein sequence: CASSPSGASTEAFF.

Details on this clone: One junction end disagrees with the germline gene, perhaps due to a read error. The CDR3 here is CASTLAGQQFF. DNA for the CDR3: TGTGCCAGCACTTTAGCGGGGCAGCAGTTCTTC. The V and J genes are TRBV27 and TRBJ2-1; TRBD2 matches 8 bases. Germline V gives CDR1 MNHEY, CDR2 SMNVEV (reference sequence). This CDR3 has 11 amino acids.

The chain is built from TRBV12-3 or TRBV12-4 and TRBJ2-5; a weak D match, TRBD1 (6 bases). V was pared by 7 bases and J by 7 bases, with 16 bases between. CDR3 size: 13 residues. In nucleotides, the CDR3 is TGTGCCAGCAAAACAGGGTCCCCAGGGACCCAGTACTTC. Translation: CASKTGSPGTQYF.

The V call is TRBV7-9, the J call TRBJ2-1; a weak D match, TRBD2 (6 bases). CDR1 SEHNR and CDR2 FQNEAQ come from the germline V gene (reference sequence). The CDR3 sequence is 14 residues long. The V gene lost 6 bases and the J gene lost 8 bases, with 17 bases spanning the gap. CDR3 sequence: CASSFPARDYEQFF. The CDR3 nucleotides are TGTGCCAGCAGTTTTCCGGCCAGGGACTATGAGCAGTTCTTC.

This chain connects TRBV4-1 to TRBJ1-2; no clear D. The CDR3 consists of 14 residues. CDR1 MGHRA and CDR2 YSYEKL come from the germline V gene. V gave up 2 bases and J gave up 4 bases, with 11 bases separating them. Here the CDR3 DNA reads TGCGCCAGCAGCCAATGGTCCCCCCCCTATGGCTACACCTTC. Translated: CASSQWSPPYGYTF.

The chain links TRBV21-1 to TRBJ1-3. TRBV21-1 represents a pseudogene. This CDR3 contains 16 residues. The CDR3 region has the DNA TGTGCCAGCAGCAAAGGAGGGCGGGTCTCTGGAAACACCATATATTTT. As protein: CASSKGGRVSGNTIYF.

This clone was found a few times. The chain combines TRBV7-9 with TRBJ2-1; D not resolved. V lost 6 bases, J lost 5 bases, and 2 bases lay in between. Germline lookup yields CDR1 SEHNR and CDR2 FQNEAQ (reference sequence). The CDR3 consists of 10 residues. The CDR3 DNA sequence: TGTGCCAGCAGTGACAATGAGCAGTTCTTC. It encodes CASSDNEQFF.

The chain links TRBV6-5 to TRBJ2-7, with D possibly being TRBD1 or TRBD2 (5 bases each). V shed 7 bases and J shed 0 bases, with 13 bases lying between them. Germline CDR1 MNHEY, CDR2 SVGAGI. This CDR3 comprises 14 residues. The CDR3 sequence: CASKWDRSSYEQYF. DNA for the CDR3: TGTGCCAGCAAATGGGACCGAAGCTCCTACGAGCAGTACTTC.

This chain connects TRBV7-9 to TRBJ2-3, with 10 nucleotides matching TRBD2. CDR1 is SEHNR and CDR2 is FQNEAQ in the germline V gene (reference sequence). CDR3 length: 15 residues. V gave up 4 bases and J gave up 1 base; unmatched junction bases: 2. The CDR3 spells CASSSSGSGTDTQYF. The CDR3 DNA is TGTGCCAGCAGCTCTAGCGGGAGCGGCACAGATACGCAGTATTTT.

This clone was detected only a few times. The chain carries TRBV19 and TRBJ1-2; D unclear. Germline loops: CDR1 LNHDA, CDR2 SQIVND (reference sequence). This CDR3 has 13 residues. V was cut by 2 bases and J by 5 bases, with 9 bases left in between. The CDR3, as DNA: TGTGCCAGTAGTATAAGGATGGGGTATGGCTACACCTTC. Amino acid sequence: CASSIRMGYGYTF.

The chain carries TRBV5-4 and TRBJ2-7; 16 bases match TRBD2. In germline, CDR1 is SGHNT, CDR2 YYREEE (reference sequence). The CDR3 sequence is 15 residues long. V was clipped by 4 bases and J by 7 bases; unmatched bases: 5. The CDR3 region is CASSPEGLAGGEQYF. The CDR3 DNA reads as TGTGCCAGCAGCCCAGAGGGACTAGCGGGAGGGGAGCAGTACTTC.

This rearrangement joins TRBV6-1 to TRBJ1-2; no firm D call. The CDR3 loop spans 14 amino acids. V was cut by 2 bases and J by 6 bases, with 13 bases left in between. CDR1 and CDR2 from the germline V gene are MNHNS and SASEGT. The DNA of the CDR3 is TGTGCCAGCAGTGAAAGGGCTTCCCCGGATGGCTACACCTTC. It specifies CASSERASPDGYTF.

This rearrangement joins TRBV5-4 to TRBJ2-2, with D perhaps TRBD1 or TRBD2 (5 bases each). Germline V lookup: CDR1 SGHNT, CDR2 YYREEE (reference sequence). The CDR3 runs to 15 residues. V gave up 4 bases and J gave up 4 bases, with 14 bases separating them. DNA for the CDR3: TGTGCCAGCAGCAACGTGACGGGGCGCACCGGGGAGCTGTTTTTT. This codes for CASSNVTGRTGELFF.

The chain links TRBV14 to TRBJ2-1, with 7 nucleotides matching TRBD2. Germline V gene data show CDR1 as SGHDN and CDR2 as FVKESK. V lost 0 bases, J lost 5 bases, and 7 bases stayed unmatched. This CDR3 has 16 residues. The CDR3: CASSQERGLSHNEQFF. The CDR3 bases are TGTGCCAGCAGCCAAGAACGGGGACTAAGCCACAATGAGCAGTTCTTC.

The chain employs TRBV6-5 and TRBJ2-1; 7 bases map to TRBD2. The CDR3 length is 14 residues. J gave up 0 bases and V 10 bases, and 6 bases lay outside the gene matches. Germline values: CDR1 MNHEY, CDR2 SVGAGI. CDR3 sequence (DNA): TGTGCCAACGAAGCGGGACGCTCCTACAATGAGCAGTTCTTC. Translating it yields CANEAGRSYNEQFF.

The J gene is TRBJ1-3, the V gene TRBV15; D unresolved. This CDR3 is built from 14 residues. Germline CDR1 reads LNHNV; CDR2 reads YYDKDF (reference sequence). Trimming removed 0 bases at V and 4 bases at J, with 7 bases between. In DNA, the CDR3 is TGTGCCACCAGCAGAGATCTCCACGGAAACACCATATATTTT. As protein: CATSRDLHGNTIYF.

This chain uses TRBV30 with TRBJ1-5; D is unresolved. V lost 1 base, J lost 9 bases, and 7 bases lay in between. Per germline, CDR1 GTSNPN and CDR2 SVGIG (reference sequence). The CDR3 sequence is 11 residues long. The CDR3 coding sequence is TGTGCCTGGAGTGGGGTTGGGCCCCAGCATTTT. Residues: CAWSGVGPQHF.

The J gene is TRBJ2-1, the V gene TRBV14; D may be TRBD2 (5 bases). The V gene's germline CDR1 is SGHDN and CDR2 FVKESK. The CDR3 contains 15 residues. Trimming cost V 4 bases and J 2 bases, with 12 bases left between them. The CDR3 nucleotides read TGTGCCAGCAGCCCTGTCCGGGATCCCTACAATGAGCAGTTCTTC. It yields the protein CASSPVRDPYNEQFF.

The chain couples TRBV5-1 to TRBJ1-5; no clear D. This CDR3 is 14 amino acids long. In germline, CDR1 is SGHRS, CDR2 YFSETQ. The V end lost 5 bases, the J end lost 0 bases, and 9 bases lay between the germline ends. CDR3 bases: TGCGCCAGCAGTCCGGATGATAGCAATCAGCCCCAGCATTTT. It yields the protein CASSPDDSNQPQHF.

V usage is TRBV7-2 and J usage is TRBJ2-1, with 7 bases aligning to TRBD1. CDR3 length equals 15 residues. With V trimmed by 5 bases and J by 4 bases, 8 bases remained unmatched. Per the germline V gene, CDR1 is SGHTA and CDR2 is FQGNSA. CDR3 loop: CASSPRDSRYNEQFF. For the CDR3, the DNA is TGTGCCAGCAGCCCCAGGGACAGCAGGTACAATGAGCAGTTCTTC.

V is TRBV28 and J is TRBJ2-3; 8 nucleotides agree with TRBD2. The CDR3 runs 15 residues. Trimming cost V 6 bases and J 3 bases; bases outside gene matches: 8. Germline-derived CDR1 and CDR2 are MDHEN and SYDVKM. The CDR3 DNA reads as TGTGCCAGCAGGGACCGTCGACTAGCGACAGATACGCAGTATTTT. Translation gives CASRDRRLATDTQYF.

This rearrangement joins TRBV12-5 to TRBJ1-1; 7 positions match TRBD1. The CDR3 contains 14 residues. The ends lost 8 bases at V and 2 bases at J; junction bases unmatched: 8. In germline, CDR1 is LGHNT, CDR2 FRNRAP. Here the CDR3 DNA reads TGTGCTAGTAACCGAGGAGGGGGCAACACTGAAGCTTTCTTT. This encodes CASNRGGGNTEAFF.

The gene calls are TRBV19 and TRBJ2-1; TRBD2 matches 14 bases. Germline V gene lookup returns CDR1 LNHDA and CDR2 SQIVND (reference sequence). The length of the CDR3 is 16 residues. With 7 bases clipped from V and 8 bases from J, the junction kept 10 bases outside the gene matches. CDR3 protein: CASIRTSGRYIYEQFF. As DNA, the CDR3 is TGTGCCAGTATAAGGACTAGCGGGAGGTATATCTATGAGCAGTTCTTC.

This clone occurred once. The chain has TRBV4-1 and TRBJ2-7; D remains unclear. Germline V CDR1 and CDR2: MGHRA, YSYEKL. This CDR3 is 14 amino acids long. Trimming shortened V by 2 bases and J by 6 bases, and 14 bases separated the two germline ends. CDR3 amino acids: CASSQSTGIAEQYF. The CDR3 nucleotides are TGCGCCAGCAGCCAATCGACCGGAATCGCCGAGCAGTACTTC.

The chain joins TRBV2 to TRBJ2-2; 12 bases are a match to TRBD2. The J segment lost 7 bases and the V segment lost 7 bases, leaving 10 bases of the junction unmatched. Germline loops: CDR1 SNHLY, CDR2 FYNNEI. The CDR3 consists of 16 residues. The CDR3 is CASTQGLAGGVGELFF. CDR3 in DNA: TGTGCCAGCACGCAGGGGCTAGCGGGAGGGGTCGGGGAGCTGTTTTTT.